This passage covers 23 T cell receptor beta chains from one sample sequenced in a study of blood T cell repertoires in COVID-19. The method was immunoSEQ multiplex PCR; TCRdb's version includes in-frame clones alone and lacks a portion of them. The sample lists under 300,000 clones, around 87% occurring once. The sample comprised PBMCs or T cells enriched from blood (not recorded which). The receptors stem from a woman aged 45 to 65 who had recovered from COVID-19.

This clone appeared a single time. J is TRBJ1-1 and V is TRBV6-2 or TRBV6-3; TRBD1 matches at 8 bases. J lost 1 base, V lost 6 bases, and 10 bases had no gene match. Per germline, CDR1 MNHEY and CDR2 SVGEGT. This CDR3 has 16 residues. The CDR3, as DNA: TGTGCCAGCAGCTATACTACGGGACAGGCGAACACTGAAGCTTTCTTT. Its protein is CASSYTTGQANTEAFF.

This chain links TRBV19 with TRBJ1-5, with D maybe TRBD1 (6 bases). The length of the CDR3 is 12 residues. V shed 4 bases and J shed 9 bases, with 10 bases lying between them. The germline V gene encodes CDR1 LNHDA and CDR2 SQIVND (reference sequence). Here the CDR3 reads CASSTWGLPQHF. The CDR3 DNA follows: TGTGCCAGTAGTACGTGGGGGCTGCCCCAGCATTTT.

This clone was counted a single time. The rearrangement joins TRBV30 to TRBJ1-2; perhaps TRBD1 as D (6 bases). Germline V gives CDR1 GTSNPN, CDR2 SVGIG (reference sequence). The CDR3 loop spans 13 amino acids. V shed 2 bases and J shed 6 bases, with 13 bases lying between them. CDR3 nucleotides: TGTGCCTGGAGTAAGGGGGTGCAAAATGGCTACACCTTC. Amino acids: CAWSKGVQNGYTF.

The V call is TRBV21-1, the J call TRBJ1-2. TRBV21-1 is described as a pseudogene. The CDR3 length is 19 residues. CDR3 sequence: CASSNSPREKAGAVGGYTF. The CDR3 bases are TGTGCCAGCAGCAATAGCCCCCGGGAGAAGGCGGGGGCTGTAGGTGGCTACACCTTC.

The CDR3 DNA reads as TGTGCCAGCAGCCCCAGGACAGGGCTAACAACTAATGAAAAACTGTTTTTT. It specifies CASSPRTGLTTNEKLFF. This sequence joins TRBV7-9 and TRBJ1-4; 8 positions match TRBD1. The CDR3 is made up of 17 amino acids. In germline, CDR1 is SEHNR, CDR2 FQNEAQ (reference sequence). J was trimmed by 0 bases and V by 5 bases; bases with no gene match: 8.

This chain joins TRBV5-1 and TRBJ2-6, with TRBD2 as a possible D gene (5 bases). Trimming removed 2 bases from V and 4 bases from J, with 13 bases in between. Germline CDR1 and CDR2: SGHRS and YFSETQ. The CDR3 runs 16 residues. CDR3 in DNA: TGCGCCAGCAGCTTCGTGCTAGCCCCCGGGGCCAACGTCCTGACTTTC. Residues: CASSFVLAPGANVLTF.

CDR3 bases: TGTGCCAGCAGAAATACAGGGTCCTCTGGGGCCAACGTCCTGACTTTC. Translation: CASRNTGSSGANVLTF. V is TRBV28 and J is TRBJ2-6; tentatively, D is TRBD1 (6 bases). The ends were cut back, 6 bases at V and 0 bases at J, with 12 bases in the middle. The CDR3 consists of 16 residues. Germline CDR1 and CDR2: MDHEN and SYDVKM.

CDR3 region: CAIRGDRSSYEQYF. The CDR3 coding sequence is TGTGCCATCAGGGGGGACAGGAGCTCCTACGAGCAGTACTTC. J is TRBJ2-7 and V is TRBV10-3, with 8 bases fitting TRBD1. This CDR3 has 14 residues. Germline V gene sequence: CDR1 ENHRY, CDR2 SYGVKD. The junction had 4 bases not matched to a gene; V was cut back by 6 bases and J by 0 bases.

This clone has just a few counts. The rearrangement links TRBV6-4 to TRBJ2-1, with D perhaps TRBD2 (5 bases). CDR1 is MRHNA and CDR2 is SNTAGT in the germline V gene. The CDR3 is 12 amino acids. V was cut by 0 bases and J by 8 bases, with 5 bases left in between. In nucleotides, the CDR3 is TGTGCCAGCAGTGACTCGAGGGATGAGCAGTTCTTC. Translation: CASSDSRDEQFF.

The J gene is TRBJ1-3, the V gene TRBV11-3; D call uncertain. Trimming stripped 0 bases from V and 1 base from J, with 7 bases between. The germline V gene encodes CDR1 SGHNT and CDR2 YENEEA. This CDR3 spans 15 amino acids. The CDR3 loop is CASSLDQRSGNTIYF. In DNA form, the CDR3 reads TGTGCCAGCAGCTTAGATCAGCGGTCTGGAAACACCATATATTTT.

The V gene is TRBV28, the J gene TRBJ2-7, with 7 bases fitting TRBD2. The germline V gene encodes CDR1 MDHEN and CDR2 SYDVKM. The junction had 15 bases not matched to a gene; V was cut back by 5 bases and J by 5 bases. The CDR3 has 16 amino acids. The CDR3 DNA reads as TGTGCCAGCAGTGCCCCGCTGGTGCGGGAGACCCACGAGCAGTACTTC. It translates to CASSAPLVRETHEQYF.

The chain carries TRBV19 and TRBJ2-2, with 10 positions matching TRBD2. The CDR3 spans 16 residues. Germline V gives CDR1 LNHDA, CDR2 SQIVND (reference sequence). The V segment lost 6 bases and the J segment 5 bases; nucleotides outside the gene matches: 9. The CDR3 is CASSPGALAGTGELFF. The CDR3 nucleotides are TGTGCCAGTAGCCCCGGGGCACTAGCGGGAACCGGGGAGCTGTTTTTT.

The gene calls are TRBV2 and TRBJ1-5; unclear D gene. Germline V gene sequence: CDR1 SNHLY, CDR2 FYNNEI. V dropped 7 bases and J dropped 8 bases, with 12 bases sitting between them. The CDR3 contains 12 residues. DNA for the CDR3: TGTGCCAGCACCACCGGTTATGAGCCCCAGCATTTT. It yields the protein CASTTGYEPQHF.

The CDR3 reads CASSLETGTGWYEQYF. The CDR3 DNA is TGTGCCAGCAGTTTAGAGACCGGGACAGGGTGGTACGAGCAGTACTTC. The chain uses TRBV27 and TRBJ2-7; 9 nucleotides agree with TRBD1. With 2 bases clipped from V and 4 bases from J, the junction kept 9 bases outside the gene matches. Germline V gene data show CDR1 as MNHEY and CDR2 as SMNVEV (reference sequence). CDR3 length equals 16 residues.

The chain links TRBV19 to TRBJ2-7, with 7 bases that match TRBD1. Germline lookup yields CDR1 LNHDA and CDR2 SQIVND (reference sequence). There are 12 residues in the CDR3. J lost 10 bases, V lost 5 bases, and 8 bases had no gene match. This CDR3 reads CASSPFGTDQYF. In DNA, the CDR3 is TGTGCCAGTAGTCCATTCGGGACAGATCAGTACTTC.

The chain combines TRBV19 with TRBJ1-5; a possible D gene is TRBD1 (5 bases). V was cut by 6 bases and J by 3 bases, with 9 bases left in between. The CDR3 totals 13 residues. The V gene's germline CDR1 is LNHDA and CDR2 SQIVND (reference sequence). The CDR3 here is CASRGGVNQPQHF. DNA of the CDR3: TGTGCCAGTAGGGGAGGGGTCAATCAGCCCCAGCATTTT.

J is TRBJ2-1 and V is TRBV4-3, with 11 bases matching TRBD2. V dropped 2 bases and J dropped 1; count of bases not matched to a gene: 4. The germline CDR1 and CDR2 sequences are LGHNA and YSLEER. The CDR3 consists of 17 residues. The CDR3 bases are TGCGCCAGCAGCCAAATTCCTAGCGGGAGGTCCTACAATGAGCAGTTCTTC. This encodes CASSQIPSGRSYNEQFF.

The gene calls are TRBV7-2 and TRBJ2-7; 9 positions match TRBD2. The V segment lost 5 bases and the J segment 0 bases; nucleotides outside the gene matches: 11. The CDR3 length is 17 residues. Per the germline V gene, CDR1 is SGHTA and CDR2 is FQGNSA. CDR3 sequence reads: CASSAHRTSGFSYEQYF. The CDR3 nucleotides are TGTGCCAGCAGCGCCCACCGAACTAGCGGGTTCTCCTACGAGCAGTACTTC. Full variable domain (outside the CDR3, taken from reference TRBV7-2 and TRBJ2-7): GAGVSQSPSNKVTEKGKDVELRCDPISGHTALYWYRQSLGQGLEFLIYFQGNSAPDKSGLPSDRFSAERTGGSVSTLTIQRTQQEDSAVYLCASSAHRTSGFSYEQYFGPGTRLTVT.

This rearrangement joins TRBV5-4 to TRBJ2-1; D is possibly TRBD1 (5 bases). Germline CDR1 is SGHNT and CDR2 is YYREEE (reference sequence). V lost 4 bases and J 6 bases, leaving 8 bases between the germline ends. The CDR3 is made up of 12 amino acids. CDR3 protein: CASSKDSNEQFF. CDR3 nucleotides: TGTGCCAGCAGCAAAGACAGCAATGAGCAGTTCTTC.

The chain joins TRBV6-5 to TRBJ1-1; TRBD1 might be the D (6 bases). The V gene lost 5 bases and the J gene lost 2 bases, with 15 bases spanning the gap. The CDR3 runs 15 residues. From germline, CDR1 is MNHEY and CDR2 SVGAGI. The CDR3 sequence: CASSRGGGGNTEAFF. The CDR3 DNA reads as TGTGCCAGCAGTAGAGGGGGTGGTGGAAACACTGAAGCTTTCTTT.

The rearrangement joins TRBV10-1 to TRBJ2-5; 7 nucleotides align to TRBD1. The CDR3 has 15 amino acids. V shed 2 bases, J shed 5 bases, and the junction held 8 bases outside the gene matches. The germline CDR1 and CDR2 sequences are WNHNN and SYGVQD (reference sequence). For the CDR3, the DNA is TGCGCCAGCAGTGAGAGGGCAGGGGGTGTGGAGACCCAGTACTTC. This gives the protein CASSERAGGVETQYF.

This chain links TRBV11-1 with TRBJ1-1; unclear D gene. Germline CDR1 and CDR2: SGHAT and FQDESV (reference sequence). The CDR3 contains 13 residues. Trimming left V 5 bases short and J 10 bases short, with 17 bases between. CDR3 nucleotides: TGTGCCAGCAGCCCCTTCCGGGGTCTTGGAGCTTTCTTT. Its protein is CASSPFRGLGAFF.

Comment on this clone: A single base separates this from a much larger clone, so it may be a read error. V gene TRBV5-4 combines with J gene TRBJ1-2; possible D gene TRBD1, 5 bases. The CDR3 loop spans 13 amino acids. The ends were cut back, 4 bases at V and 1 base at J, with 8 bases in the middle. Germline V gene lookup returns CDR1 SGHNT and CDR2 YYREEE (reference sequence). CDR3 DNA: TGTGCCAGCAGCCGCGACAGTAACTATGGCTACACCTTC. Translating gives CASSRDSNYGYTF.